A selection of T cell receptor beta chains follows, all from one sample in a study of identical twins. TCRdb ran MiXCR on the 5' RACE reads and lists one entry per CDR3 protein. The sample holds just under 550,000 distinct CDR3 sequences; nearly 15% are singletons and the top ten take 0.44%. The same specimen was also included in a second study, on yellow fever vaccine responses in identical twins.

Sequences were obtained from CD4+ T cells sorted from blood. These receptors came from a woman under 30 in good health. CDR3s include the opening cysteine and the closing phenylalanine or tryptophan. The D gene is left open where the match is weak. Size is omitted from some rows. Given values are once, few, many or a class for expanded clones.

clone size | CDR3 length | D gene | J gene | V gene | CDR3 protein | CDR3 DNA
NA | 14 | NA | TRBJ2-3 | TRBV5-1 | CASSSLQTTDTQYF | TGCGCCAGCAGCTCCCTACAAACCACAGATACGCAGTATTTT
NA | 15 | NA | TRBJ1-2 | TRBV5-1 | CASSLEVGTNYGYTF | TGCGCCAGCAGCTTGGAGGTCGGGACTAACTATGGCTACACCTTC
few | 16 | TRBD2 | TRBJ2-2 | TRBV9 | CASSDRLAGQTGELFF | TGTGCCAGCAGCGATCGACTAGCTGGTCAGACCGGGGAGCTGTTTTTT
few | 11 | NA | TRBJ1-4 | TRBV29-1 | CSVGEGEKLFF | TGCAGCGTTGGGGAGGGTGAAAAACTGTTTTTT
few | 10 | NA | TRBJ1-1 | TRBV12-3/TRBV12-4 | CASKGTEAFF | TGTGCAAGCAAGGGTACTGAAGCTTTCTTT
NA | 12 | NA | TRBJ2-1 | TRBV3-1 | CASSQETNEQFF | TGTGCCAGCAGCCAAGAGACGAATGAGCAGTTCTTC
few | 16 | TRBD2 | TRBJ2-6 | TRBV20-1 | CSARYSGRTGANVLTF | TGCAGTGCTAGATATAGCGGGCGAACTGGGGCCAACGTCCTGACTTTC
NA | 14 | NA | TRBJ1-2 | TRBV18 | CASHQGTTNYGYTF | TGTGCCAGCCACCAGGGCACTACTAACTATGGCTACACCTTC
few | 14 | TRBD1 | TRBJ2-7 | TRBV12-3/TRBV12-4 | CASSRTGGTYEQYF | TGTGCCAGCAGCCGGACAGGGGGTACCTACGAGCAGTACTTC
NA | 12 | TRBD1 | TRBJ1-1 | TRBV29-1 | CSVAGTDTEAFF | TGCAGCGTTGCCGGGACAGACACTGAAGCTTTCTTT
NA | 15 | NA | TRBJ2-1 | TRBV3-1 | CASTHAGVSYNEQFF | TGTGCCAGCACCCACGCCGGGGTATCCTACAATGAGCAGTTCTTC